Listed here are 9 T cell receptor beta chains from one sample, sequenced in a study of control samples from healthy donors and cancer patients. Assay: immunoSEQ multiplex PCR; the TCRdb copy retains only in-frame clones and omits some. There are about 100,000 clones in the sample; approximately 82% occur only once, and approximately 7% lies in the top ten. Sequencing input: blood. All receptors come from a man between 18 and 35 years old in good health.

This clone has just a few counts. The CDR3, as DNA: TGTGCCAGTTCTAAAAGGGTCGGGTACGAGCAGTACGTC. Translating it yields CASSKRVGYEQYV. V is TRBV19 and J is TRBJ2-7; D not certain. This CDR3 contains 13 residues. The V end was cut by 8 bases, the J end by 4 bases, with 15 bases between. Germline CDR1 and CDR2: LNHDA and SQIVND (reference sequence).

This clone came up a few times. The J gene is TRBJ2-7, the V gene TRBV3-1 (or the pseudogene TRBV3-2); D call uncertain. V was cut by 2 bases and J by 2 bases, with 4 bases left in between. Germline V gene lookup returns CDR1 LGHDT and CDR2 YNNKEL (reference sequence). The CDR3 runs to 12 residues. The CDR3 reads CASSQTAYEQYF. CDR3 bases: TGTGCCAGCAGCCAAACCGCCTACGAGCAGTACTTC.

V usage is TRBV19 and J usage is TRBJ2-6, with D uncertain. This CDR3 spans 16 amino acids. Trimming left V 4 bases short and J 0 bases short, with 10 bases between. CDR1 is LNHDA, CDR2 SQIVND, per germline (reference sequence). CDR3 protein: CASSKEKSSGANVLTF. For the CDR3, the DNA is TGTGCCAGTAGTAAGGAGAAAAGCTCTGGGGCCAACGTCCTGACTTTC. Full variable domain (missing parts from reference TRBV19 and TRBJ2-6): DGGITQSPKYLFRKEGQNVTLSCEQNLNHDAMYWYRQDPGQGLRLIYYSQIVNDFQKGDIAEGYSVSREKKESFPLTVTSAQKNPTAFYLCASSKEKSSGANVLTFGAGSRLTVL.

V is TRBV30 and J is TRBJ1-3; D is unresolved. CDR3 length equals 14 residues. Trimming pared 3 bases from V and 0 bases from J, leaving 9 bases between. Germline V gene sequence: CDR1 GTSNPN, CDR2 SVGIG (reference sequence). The CDR3 nucleotides read TGTGCCTGGAGCGTGGGCCTCTCTGGAAACACCATATATTTT. Its protein is CAWSVGLSGNTIYF.

This chain joins TRBV2 and TRBJ1-1, with D hard to call. Germline V gene data show CDR1 as SNHLY and CDR2 as FYNNEI. This CDR3 comprises 13 residues. Trimming cost V 3 bases and J 5 bases, with 10 bases left between them. The CDR3 protein is CASSDVRLTEAFF. The DNA of the CDR3 is TGTGCCAGCAGTGATGTCCGATTAACTGAAGCTTTCTTT.

The V call is TRBV6-6, the J call TRBJ1-5, with 8 bases identical to TRBD1. The V gene end was trimmed by 0 bases and the J gene end by 4 bases; junction bases not matched to a gene: 2. Germline CDR1 and CDR2: MNHNY and SVGAGI (reference sequence). The CDR3 loop spans 15 amino acids. The CDR3: CASSYSGQGNQPQHF. The CDR3 DNA reads as TGTGCCAGCAGTTACTCCGGACAGGGAAATCAGCCCCAGCATTTT.

The rearrangement joins TRBV28 to TRBJ1-5; a weak D match, TRBD1 (6 bases). V gave up 3 bases and J gave up 7 bases, with 28 bases separating them. CDR3 size: 19 residues. From germline, CDR1 is MDHEN and CDR2 SYDVKM. The CDR3 coding sequence is TGTGCCAGCAGTTTTCCGCAACCGGACAGTGTAGTCGGCGGACAGCCCCAGCATTTT. Its protein product is CASSFPQPDSVVGGQPQHF.

The CDR3 sequence: CASSPNDRGRRETQYF. The CDR3 bases are TGTGCCAGCAGCCCAAACGACAGGGGGCGAAGAGAGACCCAGTACTTC. The chain is built from TRBV5-4 and TRBJ2-5; 10 bases line up with TRBD1. The CDR3 is 16 residues long. V shed 4 bases, J shed 4 bases, and the junction held 10 bases outside the gene matches. CDR1 is SGHNT, CDR2 YYREEE, per germline (reference sequence). Filled out from reference TRBV5-4 and TRBJ2-5, the complete variable domain reads ETGVTQSPTHLIKTRGQQVTLRCSSQSGHNTVSWYQQALGQGPQFIFQYYREEENGRGNFPPRFSGLQFPNYSSELNVNALELDDSALYLCASSPNDRGRRETQYFGPGTRLLVL.

J is TRBJ1-6 and V is TRBV5-4; TRBD1 is a possible D gene (5 bases). CDR1 SGHNT and CDR2 YYREEE come from the germline V gene (reference sequence). The CDR3 loop spans 17 amino acids. V was shortened by 1 base and J by 5 bases, with 16 bases between the two germline ends. CDR3 nucleotides: TGTGCCAGCAGCTTGATTTTCCGGACGGGGCATAATTCACCCCTCCACTTT. Its protein product is CASSLIFRTGHNSPLHF.